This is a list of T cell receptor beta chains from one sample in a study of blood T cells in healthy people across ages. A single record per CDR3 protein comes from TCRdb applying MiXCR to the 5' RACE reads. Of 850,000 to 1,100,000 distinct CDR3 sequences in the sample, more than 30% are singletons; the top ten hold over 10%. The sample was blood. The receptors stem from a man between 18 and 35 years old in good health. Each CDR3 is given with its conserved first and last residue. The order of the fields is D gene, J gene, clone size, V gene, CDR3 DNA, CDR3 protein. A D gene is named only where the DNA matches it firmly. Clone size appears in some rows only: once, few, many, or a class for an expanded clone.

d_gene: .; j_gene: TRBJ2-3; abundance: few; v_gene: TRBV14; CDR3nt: TGTGCCAGCAGCCAAGATGGTTACTCTAGCACAGATACGCAGTATTTT; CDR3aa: CASSQDGYSSTDTQYF
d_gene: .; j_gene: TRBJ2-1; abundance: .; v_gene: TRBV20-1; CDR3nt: TGCAGTGCTAGAGATCCTAAGACATCGAGCTCCTACGAGCAGTTCTTC; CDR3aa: CSARDPKTSSSYEQFF
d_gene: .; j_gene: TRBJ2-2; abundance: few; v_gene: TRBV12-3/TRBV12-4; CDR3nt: TGTGCCAGCAGTTTTGACGGGGAGCTGTTTTTT; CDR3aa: CASSFDGELFF
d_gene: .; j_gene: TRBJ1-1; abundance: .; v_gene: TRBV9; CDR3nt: TGTGCCAGCAGCGTAGTAACGGCCAGAGGAACTGAAGCTTTCTTT; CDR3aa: CASSVVTARGTEAFF
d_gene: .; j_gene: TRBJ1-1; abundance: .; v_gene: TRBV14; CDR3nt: TGTGCCAGCAGCCCTACCCGGGCACCTGAAGCTTTCTTT; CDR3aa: CASSPTRAPEAFF
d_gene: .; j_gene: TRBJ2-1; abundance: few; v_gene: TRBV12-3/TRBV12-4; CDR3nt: TGTGCCAGCAGTTTGGGGGTGAACCACAATGAGCAGTTCTTC; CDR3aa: CASSLGVNHNEQFF
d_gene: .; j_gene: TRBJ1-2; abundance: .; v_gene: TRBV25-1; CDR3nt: TGTGCCAGCAGTGAGTCGGGACGAGGGGCCTACACCTTC; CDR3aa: CASSESGRGAYTF
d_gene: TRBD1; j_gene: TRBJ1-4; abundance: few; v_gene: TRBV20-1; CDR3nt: TGCAGTGCTGGCGCGGGGACAGGGATTAATGAAAAACTGTTTTTT; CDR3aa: CSAGAGTGINEKLFF
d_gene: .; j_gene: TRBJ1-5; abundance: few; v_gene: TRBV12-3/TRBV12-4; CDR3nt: TGTGCCAGCAGTCCGTTCGGATCGAGCAATCAGCCCCAGCATTTT; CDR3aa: CASSPFGSSNQPQHF
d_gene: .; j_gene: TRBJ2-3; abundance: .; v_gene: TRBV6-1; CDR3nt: TGTGCCAGCAGTGAAAGGGACCCAAGGACAGATACGCAGTATTTT; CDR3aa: CASSERDPRTDTQYF
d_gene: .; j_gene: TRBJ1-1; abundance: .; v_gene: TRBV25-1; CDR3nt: TGTGCCAGCAGTGAACTTGACGGAGACACTGAAGCTTTCTTT; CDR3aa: CASSELDGDTEAFF
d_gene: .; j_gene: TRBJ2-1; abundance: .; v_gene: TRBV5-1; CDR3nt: TGCGCCAGCAGCTCGATCTACGACAATGAGCAGTTCTTC; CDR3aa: CASSSIYDNEQFF
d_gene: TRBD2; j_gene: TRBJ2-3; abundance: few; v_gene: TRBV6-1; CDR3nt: TGTGCCAGCAAGGTAGAAGCGGGAGATACAGATACGCAGTATTTT; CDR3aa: CASKVEAGDTDTQYF
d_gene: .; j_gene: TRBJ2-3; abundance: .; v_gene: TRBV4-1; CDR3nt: TGCGCCAGCAGAAGAGGGGTAGGAGCGGTAGATACGCAGTATTTT; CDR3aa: CASRRGVGAVDTQYF
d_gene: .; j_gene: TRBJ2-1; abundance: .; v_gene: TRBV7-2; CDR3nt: TGTGCCAGCAGCTTAAACCAGTTTGATGAGCAGTTCTTC; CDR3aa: CASSLNQFDEQFF
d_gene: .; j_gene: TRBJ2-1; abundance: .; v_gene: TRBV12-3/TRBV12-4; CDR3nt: TGTGCCAGCAGTTTAGTTCCCGGGTCCCACTCCTACAATGAGCAGTTCTTC; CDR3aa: CASSLVPGSHSYNEQFF
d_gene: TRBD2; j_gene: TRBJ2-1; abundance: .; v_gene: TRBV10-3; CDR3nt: TGTGCCATCAGTGAACTAGCGGGAGGATTGGGGAATGAGCAGTTCTTC; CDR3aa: CAISELAGGLGNEQFF
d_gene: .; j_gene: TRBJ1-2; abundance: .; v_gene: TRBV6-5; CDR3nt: TGTACCAGCAGTGACTCGGTGTCCAGTTATGGCTACACCTTC; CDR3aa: CTSSDSVSSYGYTF
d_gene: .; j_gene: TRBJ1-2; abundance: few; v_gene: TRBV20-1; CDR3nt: TGCAGTGCTAGAGATGGGGCAGGCCCCTACACCTTC; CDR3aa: CSARDGAGPYTF
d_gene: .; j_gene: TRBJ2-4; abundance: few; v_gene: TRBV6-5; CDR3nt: TGTGCCAGCAGTTACTCGAGACCCCAACAGCTAGCCAAAAACATTCAGTACTTC; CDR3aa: CASSYSRPQQLAKNIQYF
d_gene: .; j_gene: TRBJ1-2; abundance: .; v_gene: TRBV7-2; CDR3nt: TGTGCCAGCAGCTTAGCGCAGGGGAACTATGGCTACACCTTC; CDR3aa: CASSLAQGNYGYTF
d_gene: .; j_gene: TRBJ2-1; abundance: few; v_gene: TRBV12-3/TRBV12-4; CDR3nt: TGTGCCAGCAGCCTTATCAAGGAGCAGTTCTTC; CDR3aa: CASSLIKEQFF
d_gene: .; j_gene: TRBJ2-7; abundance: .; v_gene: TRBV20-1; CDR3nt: TGCAGTGCTAGAGAGACAGGCTACGAGCAGTACTTC; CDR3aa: CSARETGYEQYF
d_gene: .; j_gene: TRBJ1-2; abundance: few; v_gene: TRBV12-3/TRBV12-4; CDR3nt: TGTGCCAGCAGTTTAGCCAGCAGGGTACCCTATGGCTACACCTTC; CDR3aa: CASSLASRVPYGYTF
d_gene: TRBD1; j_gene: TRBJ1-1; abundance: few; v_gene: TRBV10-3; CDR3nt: TGTGCCATCAGTACCGGGACAGGGGGCGAATCGGGGACTGAAGCTTTCTTT; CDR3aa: CAISTGTGGESGTEAFF
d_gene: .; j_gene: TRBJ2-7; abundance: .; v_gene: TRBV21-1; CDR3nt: TGTGCCAGCAGCCCCGAGAAAGGGGATAGCTCCTACGAACAGTACTTC; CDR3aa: CASSPEKGDSSYEQYF
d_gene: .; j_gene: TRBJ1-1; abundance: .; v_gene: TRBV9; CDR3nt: TGTGCCAGCAGCGTACTTGAGGGCACTGAAGCTTTCTTT; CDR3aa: CASSVLEGTEAFF
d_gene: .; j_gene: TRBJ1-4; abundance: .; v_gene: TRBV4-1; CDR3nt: TGCGCCAGCAGCCAAGATCAGGGGTGGGGTGAAAAACTGTTTTTT; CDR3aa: CASSQDQGWGEKLFF
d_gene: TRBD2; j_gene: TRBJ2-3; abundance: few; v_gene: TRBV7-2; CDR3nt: TGTGCCAGCAGCTTAGGAGGCAGCGGGGGGGACACAGATACGCAGTATTTT; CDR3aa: CASSLGGSGGDTDTQYF
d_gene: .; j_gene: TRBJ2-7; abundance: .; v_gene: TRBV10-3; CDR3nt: TGTGCCACCGCCTGCGCAGGGATCTCCTACGAGCAGTACTTC; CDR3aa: CATACAGISYEQYF
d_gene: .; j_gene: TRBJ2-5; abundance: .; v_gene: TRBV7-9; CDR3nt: TGTGCCAGCAGCTCTTACAGGAGTCCACAAGAGACCCAGTACTTC; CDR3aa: CASSSYRSPQETQYF
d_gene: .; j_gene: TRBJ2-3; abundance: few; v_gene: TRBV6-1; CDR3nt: TGTGCCAGCAGTGAAGTGGGACAAGATACGCAGTATTTT; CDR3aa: CASSEVGQDTQYF
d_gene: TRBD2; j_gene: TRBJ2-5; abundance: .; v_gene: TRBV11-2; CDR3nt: TGTGCCAGCAGCCAAACTAGCGGGGGGGTTCGGGAGACCCAGTACTTC; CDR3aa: CASSQTSGGVRETQYF
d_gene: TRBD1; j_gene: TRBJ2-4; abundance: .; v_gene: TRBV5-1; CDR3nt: TGCGCCAGCAGCCAAGTTCCGGGACAGAAAAACATTCAGTACTTC; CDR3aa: CASSQVPGQKNIQYF
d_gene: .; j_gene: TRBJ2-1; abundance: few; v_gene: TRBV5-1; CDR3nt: TGCGCCAGCAGCACTGGACAGGGAGGGGGGTACAATGAGCAGTTCTTC; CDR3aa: CASSTGQGGGYNEQFF
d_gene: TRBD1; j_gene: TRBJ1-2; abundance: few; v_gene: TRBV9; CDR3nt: TGTGCCAGCAGCGTAGAGGGGACAGGAGAATCTAACTATGGCTACACCTTC; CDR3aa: CASSVEGTGESNYGYTF
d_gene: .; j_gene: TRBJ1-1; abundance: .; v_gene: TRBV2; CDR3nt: TGTGCCAGCATAAGTGTTGGGGTGGACACTGAAGCTTTCTTT; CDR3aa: CASISVGVDTEAFF
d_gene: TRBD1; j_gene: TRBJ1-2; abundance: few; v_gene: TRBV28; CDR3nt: TGTGCCAGCAGTTGGACAGGTTATGGCTACACCTTC; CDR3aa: CASSWTGYGYTF
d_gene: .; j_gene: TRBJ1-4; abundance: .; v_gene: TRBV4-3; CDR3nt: TGCGCCAGCAGCCAAGATCTGGGGCGGACTGGTGAAAAACTGTTTTTT; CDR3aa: CASSQDLGRTGEKLFF
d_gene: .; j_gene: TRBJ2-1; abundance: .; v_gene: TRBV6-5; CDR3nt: TGTGCCAGCGCTCCGTACCTCTCCTACAATGAGCAGTTCTTC; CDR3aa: CASAPYLSYNEQFF
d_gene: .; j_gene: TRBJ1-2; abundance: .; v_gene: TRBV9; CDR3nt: TGTGCCAGCAGCGTAGCAGGACAGATCTATGGCTACACCTTC; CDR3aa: CASSVAGQIYGYTF
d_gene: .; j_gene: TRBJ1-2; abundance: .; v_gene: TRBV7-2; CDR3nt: TGTGCCAGCAGCCCCACCTCGGGGGGCGGTGGCTACACCTTC; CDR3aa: CASSPTSGGGGYTF
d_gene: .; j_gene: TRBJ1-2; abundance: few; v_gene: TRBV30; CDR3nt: TGTGCCTGGAGTGTGTCCAGGGTGCATGGCTACACCTTC; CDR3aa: CAWSVSRVHGYTF
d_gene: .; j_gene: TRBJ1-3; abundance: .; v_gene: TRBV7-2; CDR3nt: TGTGCCAGCAGCCCAGGTAGGGCGCGCTCTGGAAACACCATATATTTT; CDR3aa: CASSPGRARSGNTIYF
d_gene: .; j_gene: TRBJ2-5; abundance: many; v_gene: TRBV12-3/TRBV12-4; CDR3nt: TGTGCCAGCAGCCAGGGTGGGCAAGAGACCCAGTACTTC; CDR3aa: CASSQGGQETQYF
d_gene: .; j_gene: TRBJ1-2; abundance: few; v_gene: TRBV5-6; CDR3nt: TGTGCCAGCAGCTTGAGTGCCTCGGGCTATGGCTACACCTTC; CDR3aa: CASSLSASGYGYTF
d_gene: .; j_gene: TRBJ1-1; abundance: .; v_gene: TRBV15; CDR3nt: TGTGCCACCAGCACTCGGGGGCGGGCTGAAGCTTTCTTT; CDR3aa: CATSTRGRAEAFF